This is a list of T cell receptor beta chains from one sample in a study of blood T cell repertoires in COVID-19. The protocol was immunoSEQ multiplex PCR, while the TCRdb copy is restricted to in-frame clones and leaves out a portion. Of over 200,000 clones listed, approximately 85% are singletons. Material for sequencing was PBMCs or T cells enriched from blood (not recorded which). The receptors shown here come from a woman aged 45 to 65 who had recovered from COVID-19. CDR3s include the opening cysteine and the closing phenylalanine or tryptophan. The D gene is left open where the match is weak. The size entry is marked missing in some rows and otherwise reads once, few, many or a size class.

TRBV15	TRBD1	NA	TRBJ2-7	CATSRDIAGTGDHEQYF	TGTGCCACCAGCAGAGACATTGCCGGGACAGGGGACCACGAGCAGTACTTC
TRBV13	TRBD2	NA	TRBJ2-2	CASSFRTSGNTGELFF	TGTGCCAGCAGTTTCCGGACTAGCGGGAACACCGGGGAGCTGTTTTTT
TRBV30	TRBD2	NA	TRBJ2-1	CAWTQRETNEQFF	TGTGCCTGGACCCAGCGGGAGACCAATGAGCAGTTCTTC
TRBV6-5	NA	NA	TRBJ1-6	CATSKGLRTDSPLHF	TGTGCCACTTCTAAGGGGTTGCGGACGGATTCACCCCTCCACTTT
TRBV11-2	NA	NA	TRBJ1-5	CASSPGQSNQPQHF	TGTGCCAGCAGCCCCGGACAGAGTAATCAGCCCCAGCATTTT
TRBV30	NA	NA	TRBJ2-5	CAWSGRETQYF	TGTGCCTGGAGTGGTAGAGAGACCCAGTACTTC
TRBV5-8	NA	once	TRBJ1-5	CASSLVAGRGPQHF	TGTGCCAGCAGCTTGGTGGCAGGGCGGGGACCCCAGCATTTT
TRBV29-1	NA	few	TRBJ2-2	CSVQTVSTLGELFF	TGCAGCGTCCAGACAGTTTCGACCCTCGGGGAGCTGTTTTTT
TRBV6-1	NA	NA	TRBJ2-4	CASSEVGWQGGAKNIQYF	TGTGCCAGCAGTGAGGTAGGCTGGCAGGGGGGAGCCAAAAACATTCAGTACTTC
TRBV7-6	NA	NA	TRBJ2-1	CASSLLTSYNEQFF	TGTGCCAGCAGCCTCTTGACTAGTTACAATGAGCAGTTCTTC
TRBV2	NA	NA	TRBJ1-1	CASSDRSLEAFF	TGTGCCAGCAGCGACAGGAGCCTCGAAGCTTTCTTT
TRBV27	TRBD1	NA	TRBJ2-7	CASGPGQDYEQYF	TGTGCCAGCGGACCGGGACAGGACTACGAGCAGTACTTC
TRBV6-2/TRBV6-3	NA	NA	TRBJ1-5	CASSRGGQPQHF	TGTGCCAGCAGCAGGGGCGGTCAGCCCCAGCATTTT
TRBV19	NA	NA	TRBJ2-7	CASSMPSRYEQYF	TGTGCCAGTAGTATGCCTAGTAGGTACGAGCAGTACTTC
TRBV5-1	TRBD2	once	TRBJ2-5	CASSYRLAGQETQYF	TGCGCCAGCAGCTACAGACTAGCGGGCCAAGAGACCCAGTACTTC
TRBV27	NA	NA	TRBJ1-6	CASSLVEPGGYSPLHF	TGTGCCAGCAGTTTAGTGGAGCCTGGGGGGTATTCACCCCTCCACTTT